This TCR beta chain was recovered during a study of blood T cell repertoires in COVID-19. This CDR3 is 15 amino acids long. With V trimmed by 10 bases and J by 6 bases, 14 bases remained unmatched. Looked up from germline, CDR1 is MNHEY and CDR2 is SVGAGI. As handled by the study authors: Counts of nucleated cells, estimated from reference gene primer amplification, were obtained. Profiling relied on immunoSEQ multiplex PCR, and the TCRdb table lists in-frame clones only, not all of them. That table is the source of V, J and clone size, and D and trimming were worked out from the DNA. The table has about 65,000 clones, about 81% seen once.

The chain has TRBV6-5 and TRBJ1-2; 10 nucleotides align to TRBD1. Input material: peripheral blood. The origin of this receptor is an elderly man with acute or convalescent COVID-19. The CDR3 DNA is TGTGCCATCTGGGACAGGGGCCTCCCTATAAATGGCTACACCTTC. It codes for CAIWDRGLPINGYTF.